A selection of T cell receptor beta chains follows, all from one sample in a study of prognosis after radiotherapy for stage I lung cancer. MiXCR was run by TCRdb on the multiplex PCR reads, yielding one entry per CDR3 protein. Here the sample spans tens of thousands of distinct CDR3 sequences, about 41% being singletons. The source material was PBMCs, sampled before or after stereotactic body radiation therapy (not recorded which). Source of these receptors: a donor over 45 with non-small cell lung cancer. The CDR3 runs from the conserved cysteine through the conserved F or W. The D gene is left open where the match is weak. Expanded clones get a size class; other rows say once, few or many, or leave the size out.

clone_size	j_call	d_call	v_call	cdr3_nt	cdr3_aa
many	TRBJ2-1	.	TRBV11-2	TGTGCCAGCAGCTTAGGGGGCCATTGGGATGAGCAGTTCTTC	CASSLGGHWDEQFF
many	TRBJ1-2	.	TRBV7-2	TGTGCCAGCAGCCTCAATGAGGCAGGAGGCTATGGCTACACCTTC	CASSLNEAGGYGYTF
.	TRBJ1-2	.	TRBV20-1	TGCAGTGCTAGAGTCCCCCAGGGAGGAAGCTACACCTTC	CSARVPQGGSYTF
.	TRBJ2-5	TRBD2	TRBV12-3/TRBV12-4	TGTGCCAGCAGAGGGACTAGCGGCCAAGAGACCCAGTACTTC	CASRGTSGQETQYF
many	TRBJ2-3	TRBD1	TRBV20-1	TGCAGTGCTAGAGAGATGACAGGGGTGGTTTCAGATACGCAGTATTTT	CSAREMTGVVSDTQYF
many	TRBJ2-5	.	TRBV6-2/TRBV6-3	TGTGCCAGCAGTGAGTACTCGACCCAAGAGACCCAGTACTTC	CASSEYSTQETQYF
many	TRBJ1-4	.	TRBV9	TGTGCCAGCAGCGTCCTAGGGACCGTGGGAGGAGAAAAACTGTTTTTT	CASSVLGTVGGEKLFF
many	TRBJ2-6	TRBD1	TRBV20-1	TGCAGTGCTGAGAGGGGGCCTGGGGCCAACGTCCTGACTTTC	CSAERGPGANVLTF
medium-sized	TRBJ2-3	.	TRBV24-1	TGTGCCACTACGGCAGCGGAGGCCCCCGATACGCAGTATTTT	CATTAAEAPDTQYF
.	TRBJ1-5	.	TRBV7-9	TGTGCCAGCAGCCTCGAGGGAGGTCAGCCCCAGCATTTT	CASSLEGGQPQHF
.	TRBJ1-5	.	TRBV7-9	TGTGCCAGCAGCCTCAAGACATATGGATCGGATCAGCCCCAGCATTTT	CASSLKTYGSDQPQHF
many	TRBJ2-7	TRBD1	TRBV20-1	TGCAGTGCTAGACCCGGGACAGGGACCGACGAGCAGTACTTC	CSARPGTGTDEQYF
.	TRBJ2-1	.	TRBV20-1	TGCAGTGCTAGAGGTAATAGCGGCTACAATGAGCAGTTCTTC	CSARGNSGYNEQFF
many	TRBJ2-7	.	TRBV4-1	TGCGCCAGCAGTCCGCATCTACGTGGCGAGCAGTACTTC	CASSPHLRGEQYF
.	TRBJ2-3	TRBD2	TRBV12-3/TRBV12-4	TGTGCCAGCAGCCTAGGGTTGAGGGGCTTACTCCTAGCGGGGGCAGGAGGTACGCAGTATTTT	CASSLGLRGLLLAGAGGTQYF
.	TRBJ2-7	.	TRBV12-3/TRBV12-4	TGTGCCAGCAGTCCACAGGTGGGCAACGAGCAGTACTTC	CASSPQVGNEQYF
.	TRBJ2-3	.	TRBV5-4	TGTGCCAGAAGCTACGTCACAGATACGCAGTATTTT	CARSYVTDTQYF
.	TRBJ2-7	.	TRBV11-3	TGTGCCAGCAGCGAGAACAGGGGGGGGTACGAGCAGTACTTC	CASSENRGGYEQYF
few	TRBJ2-2	.	TRBV12-3/TRBV12-4	TGTGCCAGCAGTCCTAACACCGGGGAGCTGTTTTTT	CASSPNTGELFF
.	TRBJ2-7	TRBD1	TRBV6-1	TGTGCCAGCAGTGAAGCGGGGGGACAGGCTCTCTACGAGCAGTACTTC	CASSEAGGQALYEQYF
.	TRBJ2-3	TRBD2	TRBV6-2/TRBV6-3	TGTGCCAGCATTAAGTCGCGGGAGGCTACAGATACGCAGTATTTT	CASIKSREATDTQYF
many	TRBJ2-1	TRBD1	TRBV5-1	TGCGCCAGCAGCGGGACAGGAGGTAGTGTTGAGCAGTTCTTC	CASSGTGGSVEQFF
many	TRBJ2-7	.	TRBV6-1	TGTGCCAGCAGAGCCCGGACAGAATCCTACGAGCAGTACTTC	CASRARTESYEQYF
.	TRBJ2-2	.	TRBV18	TGTGCCAGCTCACCGTATAGGGTCGCCGGGGAGCTGTTTTTT	CASSPYRVAGELFF
.	TRBJ2-7	TRBD2	TRBV5-6	TGTGCCAGCAGCTTGTCCAGCGGGGGGGCCGGGTACGAGCAGTACTTC	CASSLSSGGAGYEQYF
many	TRBJ2-7	.	TRBV6-1	TGTGCCAGCAGCCGGGACCCAGGTCAATACGAGCAGTACTTC	CASSRDPGQYEQYF
many	TRBJ1-5	.	TRBV18	TGTGCCAGCTCACCAGGGCAGGCCGACAATCAGCCCCAGCATTTT	CASSPGQADNQPQHF
.	TRBJ2-2	.	TRBV2	TGTGCCAGCATGCTACAGAGGAACACCGGGGAGCTGTTTTTT	CASMLQRNTGELFF
.	TRBJ2-7	.	TRBV28	TGTTCCAGCACTGCAGGGGCGCAGGACGAGCAGTACTTC	CSSTAGAQDEQYF
many	TRBJ2-6	.	TRBV7-8	TGTGCCAGCAGCTTAAGGCGAGCAGGGGCTGGGGCCAACGTCCTGACTTTC	CASSLRRAGAGANVLTF
.	TRBJ1-5	TRBD1	TRBV12-3/TRBV12-4	TGTGCCAGCAGTCCCCAGGGGGGGGGTGGCAATCAGCCCCAGCATTTT	CASSPQGGGGNQPQHF
many	TRBJ2-1	.	TRBV14	TGTGCCAGCAGCCAATTCGGGAGTATAGGTAGTAATGAGCAGTTCTTC	CASSQFGSIGSNEQFF